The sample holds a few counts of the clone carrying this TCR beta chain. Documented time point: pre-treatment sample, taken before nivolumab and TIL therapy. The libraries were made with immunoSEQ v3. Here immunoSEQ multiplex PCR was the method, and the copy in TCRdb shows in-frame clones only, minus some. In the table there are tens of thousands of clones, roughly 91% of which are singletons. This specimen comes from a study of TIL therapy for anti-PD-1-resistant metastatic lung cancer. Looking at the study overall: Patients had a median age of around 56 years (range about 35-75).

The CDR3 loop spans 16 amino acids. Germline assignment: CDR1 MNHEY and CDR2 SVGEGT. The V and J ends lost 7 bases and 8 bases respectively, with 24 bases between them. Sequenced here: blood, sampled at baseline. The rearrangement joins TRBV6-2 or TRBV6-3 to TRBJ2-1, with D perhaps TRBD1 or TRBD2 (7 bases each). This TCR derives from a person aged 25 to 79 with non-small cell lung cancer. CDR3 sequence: CASTPPGGRGRDEQFF. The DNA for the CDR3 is TGTGCCAGCACCCCCCCGGGGGGAAGGGGGCGGGATGAGCAGTTCTTC.